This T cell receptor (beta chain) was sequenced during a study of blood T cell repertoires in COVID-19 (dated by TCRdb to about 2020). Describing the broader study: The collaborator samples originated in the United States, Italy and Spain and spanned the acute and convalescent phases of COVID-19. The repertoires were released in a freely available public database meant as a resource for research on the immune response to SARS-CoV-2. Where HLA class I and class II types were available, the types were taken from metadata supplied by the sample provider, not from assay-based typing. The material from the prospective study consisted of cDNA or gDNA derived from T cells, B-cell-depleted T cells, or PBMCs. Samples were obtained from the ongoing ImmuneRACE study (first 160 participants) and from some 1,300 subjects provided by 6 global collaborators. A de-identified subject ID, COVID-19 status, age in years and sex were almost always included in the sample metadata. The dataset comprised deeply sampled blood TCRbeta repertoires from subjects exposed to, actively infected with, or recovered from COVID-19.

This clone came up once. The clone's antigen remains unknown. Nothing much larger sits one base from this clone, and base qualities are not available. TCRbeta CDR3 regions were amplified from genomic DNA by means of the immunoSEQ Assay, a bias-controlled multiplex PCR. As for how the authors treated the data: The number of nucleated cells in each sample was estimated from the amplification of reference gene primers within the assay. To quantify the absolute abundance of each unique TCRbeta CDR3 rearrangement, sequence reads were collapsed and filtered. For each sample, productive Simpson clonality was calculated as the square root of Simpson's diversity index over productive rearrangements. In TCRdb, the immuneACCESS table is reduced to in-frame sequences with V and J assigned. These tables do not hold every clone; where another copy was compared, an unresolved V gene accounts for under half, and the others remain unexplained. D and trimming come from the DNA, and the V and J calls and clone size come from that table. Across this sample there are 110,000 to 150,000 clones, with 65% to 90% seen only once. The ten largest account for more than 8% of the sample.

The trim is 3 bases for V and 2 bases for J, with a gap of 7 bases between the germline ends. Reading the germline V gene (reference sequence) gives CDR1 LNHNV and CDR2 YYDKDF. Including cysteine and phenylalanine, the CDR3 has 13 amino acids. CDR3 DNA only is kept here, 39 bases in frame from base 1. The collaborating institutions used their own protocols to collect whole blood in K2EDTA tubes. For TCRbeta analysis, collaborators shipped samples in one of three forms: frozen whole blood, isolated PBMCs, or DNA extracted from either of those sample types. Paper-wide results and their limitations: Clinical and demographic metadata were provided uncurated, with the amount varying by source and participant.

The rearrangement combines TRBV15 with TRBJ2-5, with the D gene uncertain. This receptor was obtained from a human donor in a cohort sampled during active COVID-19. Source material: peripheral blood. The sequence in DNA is TGTGCCACCAGCAGGGCTAGTCAAGAGACCCAGTACTTC. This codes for CATSRASQETQYF.